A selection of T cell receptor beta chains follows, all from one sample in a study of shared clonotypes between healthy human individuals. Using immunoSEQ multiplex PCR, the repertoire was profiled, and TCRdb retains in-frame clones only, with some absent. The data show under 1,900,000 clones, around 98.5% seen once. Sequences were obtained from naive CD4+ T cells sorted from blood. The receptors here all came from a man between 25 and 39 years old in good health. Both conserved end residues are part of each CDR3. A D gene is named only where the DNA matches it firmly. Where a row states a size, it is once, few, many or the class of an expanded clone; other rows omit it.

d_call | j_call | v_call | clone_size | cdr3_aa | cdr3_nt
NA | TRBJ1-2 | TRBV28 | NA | CASSPQKQLYGYTF | TGTGCCAGCAGTCCGCAAAAACAGCTTTATGGCTACACCTTC
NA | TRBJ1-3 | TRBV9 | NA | CASSPHNGNTIYF | TGTGCCAGCAGCCCTCATAATGGAAACACCATATATTTT
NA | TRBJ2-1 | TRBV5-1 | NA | CASRGAETYNEQFF | TGCGCCAGCAGGGGAGCGGAAACCTACAATGAGCAGTTCTTC
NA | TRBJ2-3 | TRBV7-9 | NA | CASSHNTADTQYF | TGTGCCAGCAGCCACAACACGGCAGATACGCAGTATTTT
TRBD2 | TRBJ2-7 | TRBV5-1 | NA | CASSLLAGGIVYEQYF | TGCGCCAGCAGCTTACTAGCGGGAGGTATCGTCTACGAGCAGTACTTC
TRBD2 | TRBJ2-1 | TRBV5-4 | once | CASSLAGGTAYNEQFF | TGTGCCAGCAGCTTGGCGGGGGGTACGGCCTACAATGAGCAGTTCTTC
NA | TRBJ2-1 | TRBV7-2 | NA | CASSWSGNRGDREQFF | TGTGCCAGCAGCTGGTCCGGGAACAGAGGGGATAGGGAGCAGTTCTTC
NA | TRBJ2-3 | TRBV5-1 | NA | CASSFNFSREGGNTQYF | TGCGCCAGCAGCTTTAATTTTTCCCGTGAGGGGGGGAATACGCAGTATTTT
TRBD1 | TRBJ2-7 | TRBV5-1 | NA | CASSPYVATGAKYEQYF | TGCGCCAGCAGCCCATATGTTGCGACAGGGGCGAAGTACGAGCAGTACTTC
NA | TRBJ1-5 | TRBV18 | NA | CASSPAADQPQHF | TGTGCCAGCTCACCTGCAGCTGATCAGCCCCAGCATTTT
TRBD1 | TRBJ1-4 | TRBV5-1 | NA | CASSPAGTANEKLFF | TGCGCCAGCAGCCCCGCCGGGACAGCTAATGAAAAACTGTTTTTT